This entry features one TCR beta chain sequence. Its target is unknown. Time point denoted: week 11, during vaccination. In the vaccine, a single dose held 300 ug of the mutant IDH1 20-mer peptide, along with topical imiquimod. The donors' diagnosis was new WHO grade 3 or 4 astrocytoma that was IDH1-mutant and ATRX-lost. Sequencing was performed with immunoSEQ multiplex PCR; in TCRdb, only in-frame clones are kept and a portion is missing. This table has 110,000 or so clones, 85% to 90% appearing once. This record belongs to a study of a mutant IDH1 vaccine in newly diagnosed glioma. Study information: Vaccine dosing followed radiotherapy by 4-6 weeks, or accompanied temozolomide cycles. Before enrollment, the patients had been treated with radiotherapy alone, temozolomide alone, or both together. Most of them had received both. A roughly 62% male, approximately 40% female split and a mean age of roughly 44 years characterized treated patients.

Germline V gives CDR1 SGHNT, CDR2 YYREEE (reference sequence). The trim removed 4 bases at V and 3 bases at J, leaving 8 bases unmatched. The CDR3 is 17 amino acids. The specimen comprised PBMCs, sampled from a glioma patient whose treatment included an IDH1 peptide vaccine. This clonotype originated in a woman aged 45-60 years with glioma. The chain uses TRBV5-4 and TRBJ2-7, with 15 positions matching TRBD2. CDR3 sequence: CASSPGLAGGSFYEQYF. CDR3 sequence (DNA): TGTGCCAGCAGCCCGGGACTAGCGGGAGGTTCCTTCTACGAGCAGTACTTC.